The 15 T cell receptor beta chains in this list originate from one sample, sequenced in a study of blood T cell repertoires in COVID-19. Measured with immunoSEQ multiplex PCR; TCRdb has only the in-frame clones, and not every one. The sample carries about 15,000 clones, roughly 84% recorded once. The sequencing input was peripheral blood. Receptor source: a woman aged 45-65 years with active or convalescent COVID-19.

The V call is TRBV6-5, the J call TRBJ1-1; no reliable D call. This CDR3 contains 16 residues. V dropped 2 bases and J dropped 0 bases, with 13 bases sitting between them. Germline V gives CDR1 MNHEY, CDR2 SVGAGI. This CDR3 is CASSYNYDGMNTEAFF. In DNA, the CDR3 is TGTGCCAGCAGTTACAACTACGACGGGATGAACACTGAAGCTTTCTTT.

V gene TRBV6-4 combines with J gene TRBJ2-7, with 9 bases matching TRBD2. The CDR3 is 14 amino acids. V lost 3 bases, J lost 6 bases, and 6 bases stayed unmatched. Germline-derived CDR1 and CDR2 are MRHNA and SNTAGT. The CDR3 coding sequence is TGTGCCAGCAGTGAAAAGGGGACTAGCTCCGAGCAGTACTTC. As protein: CASSEKGTSSEQYF.

The chain couples TRBV11-2 to TRBJ2-7; 11 positions match TRBD2. The V and J ends lost 5 bases and 0 bases, in that order; junction bases with no gene match: 3. This CDR3 spans 15 amino acids. CDR1 and CDR2 from the germline V gene are SGHAT and FQNNGV. The CDR3 protein is CASSITSGSSYEQYF. The CDR3 DNA sequence: TGTGCCAGCAGCATCACTAGCGGGAGCTCCTACGAGCAGTACTTC.

The rearrangement joins TRBV6-5 to TRBJ1-1; D perhaps matches TRBD1 (5 bases). The CDR3 is made up of 10 amino acids. Per germline, CDR1 MNHEY and CDR2 SVGAGI. The germline V and J ends were trimmed by 10 bases and 8 bases, with 11 bases remaining between them. The CDR3 DNA sequence: TGTGCCACCGGTGGGGCGGAAGCTTTCTTT. Translation: CATGGAEAFF.

This chain links TRBV4-1 with TRBJ1-1, with no clear D. CDR1 MGHRA and CDR2 YSYEKL come from the germline V gene. The CDR3 is made up of 16 amino acids. Trimming removed 4 bases at V and 5 bases at J, with 20 bases between. This chain's CDR3 is CASSPRAEEFSTEAFF. CDR3 DNA: TGCGCCAGCAGCCCCCGCGCGGAGGAGTTCAGTACTGAAGCTTTCTTT.

In its sample, this clone was seen a few times. The J gene is TRBJ2-7, the V gene TRBV5-1, with TRBD2 matching 10 bases. The CDR3 loop spans 16 amino acids. In germline, CDR1 is SGHRS, CDR2 YFSETQ. Losses at the gene ends were 0 bases for V and 4 bases for J; bases not matched to a gene: 7. CDR3 protein: CASSLAALAGSYEQYF. The CDR3 DNA reads TGCGCCAGCAGCTTGGCCGCACTAGCGGGGTCATACGAGCAGTACTTC.

This clone was observed once. The J gene is TRBJ2-1, the V gene TRBV5-6; TRBD1 matches 8 bases. V was clipped by 4 bases and J by 4 bases; unmatched bases: 7. CDR3 length: 15 residues. Germline CDR1 and CDR2: SGHDT and YYEEEE. In nucleotides, the CDR3 is TGTGCCAGCAGCCGCCGGGACAGGATATACAATGAGCAGTTCTTC. This sequence encodes CASSRRDRIYNEQFF.

The chain has TRBV11-2 and TRBJ2-1; D is possibly TRBD2 (5 bases). Trimming cost V 5 bases and J 7 bases, with 12 bases left between them. The CDR3 spans 13 residues. Per the germline V gene, CDR1 is SGHAT and CDR2 is FQNNGV. CDR3 sequence: CASSITRTNEQFF. In nucleotides, the CDR3 is TGTGCCAGCAGCATCACTAGGACGAATGAGCAGTTCTTC.

The chain recombines TRBV7-6 with TRBJ2-6; perhaps TRBD2 as D (6 bases). This CDR3 spans 13 amino acids. The germline gives CDR1 SGHVS, CDR2 FNYEAQ. The V gene lost 4 bases and the J gene lost 17 bases, with 18 bases spanning the gap. The CDR3 spells CASSSSQRAGVTF. The DNA for the CDR3 is TGTGCCAGCAGCTCCTCTCAGCGGGCCGGGGTGACTTTC. Full variable domain (outside the CDR3, taken from reference TRBV7-6 and TRBJ2-6): GAGVSQSPRYKVTKRGQDVALRCDPISGHVSLYWYRQALGQGPEFLTYFNYEAQQDKSGLPNDRFSAERPEGSISTLTIQRTEQRDSAMYRCASSSSQRAGVTFGAGSRLTVL.

The chain links TRBV19 to TRBJ2-5, with TRBD2 matching 10 bases. The CDR3 spans 17 residues. Unmatched junction bases numbered 11, after V lost 3 bases and J lost 4 bases. In germline, CDR1 is LNHDA, CDR2 SQIVND (reference sequence). In nucleotides, the CDR3 is TGTGCCAGTAGTATTACTAGCGGGGTAGGGAGTTCAGAGACCCAGTACTTC. Translated, it gives CASSITSGVGSSETQYF.

The gene calls are TRBV6-6 and TRBJ2-1; D might be TRBD2 (6 bases). Germline CDR1 and CDR2: MNHNY and SVGAGI (reference sequence). V lost 6 bases, J lost 6 bases, and 18 bases lay in between. This CDR3 region has 15 residues. The CDR3 sequence: CASRSLASVRNEQFF. Here the CDR3 DNA reads TGTGCCAGCAGGAGCCTTGCTAGCGTCCGCAATGAGCAGTTCTTC.

This clone was seen more than once but under ten times. The chain couples TRBV2 to TRBJ1-1; 8 nucleotides line up with TRBD1. Germline CDR1 SNHLY, CDR2 FYNNEI. The CDR3 is 15 residues long. Germline trimming cut 5 bases from V and 4 bases from J; bases unmatched to any gene: 9. This CDR3 is CASSISRTGTTEAFF. Here the CDR3 DNA reads TGTGCCAGCAGTATCTCGAGGACAGGGACCACTGAAGCTTTCTTT.

In its sample, this clone was seen a few times. The chain is built from TRBV5-5 and TRBJ1-1; TRBD1 matches at 7 bases. J lost 6 bases, V lost 2 bases, and 7 bases had no gene match. This CDR3 region has 14 residues. CDR1 and CDR2 (germline): SGHKS, YYEKEE (reference sequence). The CDR3 nucleotides are TGTGCCAGCAGCTTTCACAGGGGTTTTGCTGAAGCTTTCTTT. It yields the protein CASSFHRGFAEAFF.

The genes are TRBV28 and TRBJ2-2, with D maybe TRBD1 (7 bases). The CDR3 covers 16 residues. CDR1 MDHEN and CDR2 SYDVKM come from the germline V gene. The germline V and J ends were trimmed by 3 bases and 6 bases, with 17 bases remaining between them. The CDR3 spells CASSFAVGRGAGELFF. CDR3 DNA sequence: TGTGCCAGCAGTTTCGCCGTGGGCAGGGGGGCCGGGGAGCTGTTTTTT. Complete variable domain (other parts from reference TRBV28 and TRBJ2-2): DVKVTQSSRYLVKRTGEKVFLECVQDMDHENMFWYRQDPGLGLRLIYFSYDVKMKEKGDIPEGYSVSREKKERFSLILESASTNQTSMYLCASSFAVGRGAGELFFGEGSRLTVL.

The rearrangement links TRBV1 to TRBJ2-3; the table calls TRBD1, which could not be checked here. TRBV1 counts as a pseudogene. This CDR3 contains 12 residues. CDR3 region: CTSINSEDTQYF. In nucleotides, the CDR3 is TGCACCAGCATTAACAGTGAAGATACGCAGTATTTT.